This T cell receptor (beta chain) was sequenced during a study of PD-1 blockade in classical Hodgkin lymphoma (dated by TCRdb to the early 2020s). General notes on the study: Nivolumab dosing was 3 mg/kg intravenously every 2 weeks, continuing until either disease progression or unacceptable toxicity. The study used TCR beta sequencing and CyTOF to define a peripheral blood immune signature of response to PD-1 blockade in classical Hodgkin lymphoma.

Genomic DNA was isolated using the Qiagen DNeasy kit from unsorted PBMCs as well as from negatively selected CD4+ and CD8+ fractions. TCR beta CDR3 regions were amplified by immunoSEQ multiplex PCR using primers annealing to V and J segments. A synthetic immune receptor repertoire was used to minimize amplification bias, and remaining bias was computationally removed after sequencing. In the source study's methods: Custom Python scripts were used to quantify repertoire diversity as the Shannon entropy index. The unsorted, CD4+ and CD8+ repertoires were each analyzed separately, with the exception of combined analyses, where CD4+ and CD8+ sequences were merged in silico. Clonal expansion was defined as at least a 2-fold frequency increase after treatment relative to C1D1, with a pseudocount of 0.5 for undetected baseline clones. Clones with 0 or 1 copy at C1D1 were defined as singleton clones, while clones with 2 or more copies were defined as non-singleton clones. By matching protein sequences in sorted samples from the same patient, clones expanded in unsorted samples were annotated as CD4+, CD8+ or unknown. Wilcoxon tests on paired samples were used to test changes in diversity from C1D1 to C4D1. This is the immuneACCESS table as TCRdb keeps it, with only in-frame sequences that have V and J called. A part of the clones is gone; compared with another copy, unresolved V genes explain less than half, and the rest is unexplained. The DNA was the basis for D and trimming; V, J and clone size are from that table. Here the sample has 14,000 to 15,000 clones; 55% to 80% occur a single time. The ten largest clones capture about 10% of the sample.

The CDR3 goes from the cysteine to the phenylalanine over 14 residues. Of all the DNA, just the CDR3 is kept, 42 bases in frame from base 1. The germline V gene sets CDR1 to SGHAT and CDR2 to FQNNGV. Trimming leaves V shorter by 1 base and J shorter by 2 bases, with the junction holding 2 bases beyond the gene matches. The time point label on this specimen signifies: cycle 1 day 1 (C1D1), immediately before nivolumab initiation. Every trial patient had relapsed after autologous stem cell transplantation, and cohorts A, B and C differed in prior brentuximab vedotin exposure. The trial cohort was composed of some 57 patients with relapsed/refractory classical Hodgkin lymphoma, for whom complete response, partial response or progressive disease was recorded as best overall response. Single-agent nivolumab was administered to trial patients in the multi-cohort phase II CheckMate 205 trial. An independent review committee assessed best overall response using the 2007 International Working Group response criteria. Trial PBMCs were collected just before the start of nivolumab (C1D1) and during therapy at cycle 2 day 1 and cycle 4 day 1. Peripheral blood was collected in 8 mL Vacutainer Cell Preparation Tubes, from which PBMCs were isolated by centrifugation and then cryopreserved.

Note on this clone: Its target antigen remains unknown. There are no base qualities to consult, and no much larger clone falls within one base.

The full study reports these points: A significant rise by C4D1 was seen in CD4+ but not CD8+ TCR diversity (p=0.0027 vs p=0.16), with the rise being most apparent in complete responders (p=0.02). Trial patients achieving complete response had baseline diversity similar to newly diagnosed patients, whereas partial responders and progressors had significantly lower diversity. Diversity was lower in patients who began nivolumab less than 1 year after ASCT, so these patients were left out of later analyses to avoid confounding by immune reconstitution. Baseline TCR diversity was reported to be lower in newly diagnosed patients than in healthy donors, and even lower in relapsed/refractory patients. Only a single clinical trial cohort was studied, and what caused the repertoire differences, possibly disease activity or prior therapy, remained undefined.

The source material was peripheral blood mononuclear cells (PBMCs), sampled at baseline. This clonotype originated in a human donor with classical Hodgkin lymphoma. The chain couples TRBV11-2 to TRBJ2-7; 7 middle bases align to TRBD1. The nucleotide sequence is TGTGCCAGCAGCTTAGGGACAGGACCCTACGAGCAGTACTTC. This is translated as CASSLGTGPYEQYF. The full variable domain, with segments outside the CDR3 supplied by the reference TRBV11-2 and TRBJ2-7 proteins, appears as EAGVAQSPRYKIIEKRQSVAFWCNPISGHATLYWYQQILGQGPKLLIQFQNNGVVDDSQLPKDRFSAERLKGVDSTLKIQPAKLEDSAVYLCASSLGTGPYEQYFGPGTRLTVT.